The clone carrying this TCR beta chain appeared a few times. Per the study methods: Counts of nucleated cells, estimated from reference gene primer amplification, were obtained. This table comes from immunoSEQ multiplex PCR, and its TCRdb copy is limited to in-frame clones, with some not included. Clonal size and the V and J genes are those of that table, whereas D and trimming came from the DNA. The sample includes about 140,000 clones, around 80% of them seen just once. The data are from a study of blood T cell repertoires in COVID-19. Study background: Material from acute and convalescent COVID-19 was sourced from the United States, Italy and Spain. Sources were T cells, B-cell-depleted T cells, or PBMCs; the material itself was cDNA or gDNA.

Assignment of participants to cohorts was predicated upon participant-reported clinical history. The CDR3 contains 17 residues. CDR1 is PRHDT and CDR2 is FYEKMQ in the germline V gene (reference sequence). V dropped 0 bases and J dropped 0 bases, with 12 bases sitting between them. The TCR originated in a woman aged 18-29 years who had been exposed to COVID-19. The sequencing sample was made of PBMCs or T cells enriched from blood (not recorded which). This sequence joins TRBV13 and TRBJ1-3, with D hard to call. The CDR3 region has the DNA TGTGCCAGCAGCTTAGGGTCCCGGGATACCTCTGGAAACACCATATATTTT. It yields the protein CASSLGSRDTSGNTIYF. The complete variable domain, with remaining parts taken from reference TRBV13 and TRBJ1-3, reads AAGVIQSPRHLIKEKRETATLKCYPIPRHDTVYWYQQGPGQDPQFLISFYEKMQSDKGSIPDRFSAQQFSDYHSELNMSSLELGDSALYFCASSLGSRDTSGNTIYFGEGSWLTVV.